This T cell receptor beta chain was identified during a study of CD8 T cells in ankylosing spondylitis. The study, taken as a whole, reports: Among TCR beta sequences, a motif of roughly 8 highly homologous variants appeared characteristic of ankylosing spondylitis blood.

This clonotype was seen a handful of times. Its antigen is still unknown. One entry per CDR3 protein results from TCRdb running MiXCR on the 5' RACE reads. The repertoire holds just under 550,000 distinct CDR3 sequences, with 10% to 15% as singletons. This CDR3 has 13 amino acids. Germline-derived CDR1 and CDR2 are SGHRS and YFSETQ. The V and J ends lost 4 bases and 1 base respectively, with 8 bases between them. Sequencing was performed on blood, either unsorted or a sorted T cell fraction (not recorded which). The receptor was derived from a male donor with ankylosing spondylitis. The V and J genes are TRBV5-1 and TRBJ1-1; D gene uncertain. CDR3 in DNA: TGCGCCAGCAGCGTGATGTCGAACACTGAAGCTTTCTTT. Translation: CASSVMSNTEAFF. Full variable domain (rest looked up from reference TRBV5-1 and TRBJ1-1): KAGVTQTPRYLIKTRGQQVTLSCSPISGHRSVSWYQQTPGQGLQFLFEYFSETQRNKGNFPGRFSGRQFSNSRSEMNVSTLELGDSALYLCASSVMSNTEAFFGQGTRLTVV.